This T cell receptor beta chain was observed in a study of blood T cell repertoires in COVID-19 (dated by TCRdb to the early 2020s). About the investigation overall: Samples from collaborators originated in the United States, Italy and Spain and spanned both the acute and convalescent phases of COVID-19. The prospective study material was composed of cDNA or gDNA derived from T cells, B-cell-depleted T cells, or PBMCs. Subjects who had been exposed to COVID-19, were actively infected with it, or had recovered from it provided the deeply sampled blood TCRbeta repertoires that made up the dataset. A freely available public database, intended as a resource for researchers studying the immune response to SARS-CoV-2, is where the repertoires were released. The samples were drawn from two sources: the first 160 participants of the ongoing ImmuneRACE study, and 1,000 to 1,500 subjects contributed by 6 global collaborators. Nearly every sample came with metadata listing a de-identified subject ID, COVID-19 status, age in years and sex. Where available, HLA class I and class II types were taken from metadata supplied by the sample provider and were not determined by assay-based typing. Findings and caveats that apply to the study as a whole: The amount of clinical and demographic metadata varied by source and participant and was provided uncurated.

Collaborating institutions collected whole blood in K2EDTA tubes following their own protocols. Collaborator samples were shipped for TCRbeta analysis as frozen whole blood, isolated PBMCs, or DNA extracted from either sample type. In regard to this clone: Its antigen has not been determined. Per-base qualities were not stored, and no clone one base away is much larger.

TCRbeta CDR3 regions were amplified from genomic DNA using the immunoSEQ Assay, a bias-controlled multiplex PCR. The authors' pipeline ran thus. Within the assay, amplification of reference gene primers was used to estimate how many nucleated cells each sample contained. Sequence reads were collapsed and filtered to measure the absolute abundance of every unique TCRbeta CDR3 rearrangement. For each sample, productive Simpson clonality was calculated by taking the square root of Simpson's diversity index across productive rearrangements. TCRdb obtained this table from immuneACCESS and retained in-frame rearrangements with V and J assigned. These tables miss some clones; where compared with another copy, unresolved V genes account for less than half of the shortfall, and the remainder is unexplained. V, J and clone size are taken as reported in that table, and D and trimming were inferred from the DNA itself. The sample yields roughly 87,000 clones; 84% were counted once. Jointly, the top ten make up 15% to 20% of the sample.

The sequence was collected from a woman aged 55 to 70 with acute or convalescent COVID-19. The sample taken for sequencing was peripheral blood.

The CDR3 reads CASTTSPRDGYTF. The DNA sequence is TGTGCCAGCACGACATCCCCCAGGGATGGCTACACCTTC. The rearrangement combines TRBV28 with TRBJ1-2; possibly the D gene is TRBD1, per 5 matching bases. CDR1 and CDR2 were assigned from the germline V gene as MDHEN and SYDVKM. The CDR3 spans 13 residues, from the cysteine through the phenylalanine. The kept DNA is CDR3 alone, 39 bases in frame from the first base. V is pared back by 7 bases and J by 6 bases, with 15 bases lying between the germline termini.